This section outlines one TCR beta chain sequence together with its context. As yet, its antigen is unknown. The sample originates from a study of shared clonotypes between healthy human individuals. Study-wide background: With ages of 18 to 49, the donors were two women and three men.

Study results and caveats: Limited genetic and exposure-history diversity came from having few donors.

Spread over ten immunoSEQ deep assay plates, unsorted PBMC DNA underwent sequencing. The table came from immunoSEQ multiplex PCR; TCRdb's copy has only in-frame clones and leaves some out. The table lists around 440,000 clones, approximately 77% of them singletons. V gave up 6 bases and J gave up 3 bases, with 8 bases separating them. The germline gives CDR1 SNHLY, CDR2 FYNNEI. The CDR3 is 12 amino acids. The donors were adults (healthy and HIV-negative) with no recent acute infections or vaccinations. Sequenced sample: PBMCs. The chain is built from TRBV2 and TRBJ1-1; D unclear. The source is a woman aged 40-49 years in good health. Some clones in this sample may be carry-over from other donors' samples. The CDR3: CASRVLDTEAFF. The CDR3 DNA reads TGTGCCAGCAGGGTATTGGACACTGAAGCTTTCTTT.